The clone carrying this T cell receptor (beta chain) was recorded many times. What it binds is not known. This sample is part of a study of human T cells and chemical hapten exposure. Background on the study: TCR yield per sample varied, mainly due to pooled library volumes.

Whole blood that had not been fractionated was the source of extracted total RNA. The study used a library that attached unique molecular identifiers to individual cDNA molecules. Per the study methods: Counting gave a median of approximately 96,000 TCRs per sample, with values ranging from about 23,224 to 690,600. One entry per CDR3 protein results from TCRdb running MiXCR on the reads. The V and J calls were determined by TCRdb, not by the authors. The table lists around 120,000 distinct CDR3 sequences, about 7.7% of them singletons. V was clipped by 3 bases and J by 4 bases, with 4 bases between them. The CDR3 is 13 residues long. Germline CDR1 SGHTA, CDR2 FQGNSA. Study observations and caveats: With DPC sensitization, TCRs exceeding 1 in 1000 frequency showed no change.

Sequencing was done on a sample of whole blood. The clonotype comes from a human donor in good health. Some clones in this sample may be carry-over from other donors' samples. This chain links TRBV7-2 with TRBJ2-6; D not resolved. CDR3 bases: TGTGCCAGCAGCTTTTTCGGGGCCAACGTCCTGACTTTC. This encodes CASSFFGANVLTF.